This T cell receptor (beta chain) derives from a study of T cells in Graves' hyperthyroidism and ophthalmopathy. This clonotype is deemed medium-sized. What was amplified from RNA transcripts were TCR beta CDR3 regions. A first-round RT-PCR of the TCR CDR3 used the HTBI primer set. TCRdb analysed the multiplex PCR reads with MiXCR anew, one entry per CDR3 protein. The data contain 50,000 to 75,000 distinct CDR3 sequences, roughly 50% of them singletons. Diagnosis relied on clinical symptoms, serum thyroxine and TRAb, thyroid ultrasound and orbital computed tomography. PBMCs stemmed from about 9.7 ml fresh peripheral blood. V lost 5 bases, J lost 7 bases, and 6 bases stayed unmatched. Germline V lookup: CDR1 SQVTM, CDR2 ANQGSEA. The CDR3 covers 12 residues.

Sequenced material: blood. The V call is TRBV29-1, the J call TRBJ1-2, with 8 bases matching TRBD1. This TCR was recovered from a woman in her twenties or thirties with Graves' ophthalmopathy. Here the CDR3 reads CSVSGQGFGYTF. The CDR3 nucleotides are TGCAGCGTTAGTGGACAGGGATTTGGCTACACCTTC.